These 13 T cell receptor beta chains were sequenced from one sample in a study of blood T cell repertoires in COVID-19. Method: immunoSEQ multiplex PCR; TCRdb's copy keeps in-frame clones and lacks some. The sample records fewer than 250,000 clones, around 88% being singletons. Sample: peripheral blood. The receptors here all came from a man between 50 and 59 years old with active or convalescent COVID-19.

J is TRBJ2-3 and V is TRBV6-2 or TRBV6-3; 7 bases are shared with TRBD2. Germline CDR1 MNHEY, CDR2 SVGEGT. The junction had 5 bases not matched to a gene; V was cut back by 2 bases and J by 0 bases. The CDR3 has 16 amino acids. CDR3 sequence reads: CASSYGAGVSTDTQYF. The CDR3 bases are TGTGCCAGCAGTTACGGTGCGGGGGTGAGCACAGATACGCAGTATTTT.

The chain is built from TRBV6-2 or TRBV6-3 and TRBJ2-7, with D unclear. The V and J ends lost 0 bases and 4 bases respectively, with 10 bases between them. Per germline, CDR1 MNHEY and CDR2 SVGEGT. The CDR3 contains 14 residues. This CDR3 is CASSYSRTVYEQYF. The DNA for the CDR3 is TGTGCCAGCAGTTACTCCCGAACTGTTTACGAGCAGTACTTC.

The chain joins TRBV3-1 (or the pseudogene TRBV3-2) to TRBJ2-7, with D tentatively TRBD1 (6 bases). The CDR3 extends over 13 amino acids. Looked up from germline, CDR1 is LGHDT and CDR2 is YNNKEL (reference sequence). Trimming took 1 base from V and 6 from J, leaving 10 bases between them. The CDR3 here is CASSQAVGGEQYF. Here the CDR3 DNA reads TGTGCCAGCAGCCAAGCTGTAGGGGGCGAGCAGTACTTC.

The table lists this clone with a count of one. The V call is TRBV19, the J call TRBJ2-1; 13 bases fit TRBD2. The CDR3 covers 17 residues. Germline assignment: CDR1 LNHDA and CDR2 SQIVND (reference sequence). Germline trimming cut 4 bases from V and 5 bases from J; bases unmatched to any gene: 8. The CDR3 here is CASSRAGTSGAHNEQFF. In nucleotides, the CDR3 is TGTGCCAGTAGTAGGGCCGGGACTAGCGGGGCCCACAATGAGCAGTTCTTC. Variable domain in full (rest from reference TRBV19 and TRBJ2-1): DGGITQSPKYLFRKEGQNVTLSCEQNLNHDAMYWYRQDPGQGLRLIYYSQIVNDFQKGDIAEGYSVSREKKESFPLTVTSAQKNPTAFYLCASSRAGTSGAHNEQFFGPGTRLTVL.

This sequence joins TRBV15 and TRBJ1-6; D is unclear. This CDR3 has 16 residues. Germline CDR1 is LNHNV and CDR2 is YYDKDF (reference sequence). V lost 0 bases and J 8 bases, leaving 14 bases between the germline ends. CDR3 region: CATSRDSLAGDSPLHF. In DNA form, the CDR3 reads TGTGCCACCAGCAGAGATAGTCTGGCAGGTGATTCACCCCTCCACTTT.

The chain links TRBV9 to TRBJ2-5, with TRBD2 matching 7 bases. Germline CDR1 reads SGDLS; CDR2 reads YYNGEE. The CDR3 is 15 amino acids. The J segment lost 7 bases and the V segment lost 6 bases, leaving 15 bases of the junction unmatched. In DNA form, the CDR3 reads TGTGCCAGCACCGCTACAACTAGCGCCTTGGGGACCCAGTACTTC. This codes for CASTATTSALGTQYF. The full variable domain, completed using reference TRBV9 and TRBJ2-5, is DSGVTQTPKHLITATGQRVTLRCSPRSGDLSVYWYQQSLDQGLQFLIQYYNGEERAKGNILERFSAQQFPDLHSELNLSSLELGDSALYFCASTATTSALGTQYFGPGTRLLVL.

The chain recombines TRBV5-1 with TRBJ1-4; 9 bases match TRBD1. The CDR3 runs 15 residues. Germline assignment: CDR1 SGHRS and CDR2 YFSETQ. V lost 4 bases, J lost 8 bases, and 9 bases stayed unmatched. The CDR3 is CASSPAGQGWEKLFF. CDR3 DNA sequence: TGCGCCAGCAGCCCGGCGGGACAGGGCTGGGAAAAACTGTTTTTT.

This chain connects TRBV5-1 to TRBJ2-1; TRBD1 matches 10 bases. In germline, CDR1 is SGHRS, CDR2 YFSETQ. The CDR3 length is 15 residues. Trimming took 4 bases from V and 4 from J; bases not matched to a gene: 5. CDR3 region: CASSLGQGDYNEQFF. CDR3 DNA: TGCGCCAGCAGCCTCGGACAGGGGGATTACAATGAGCAGTTCTTC.

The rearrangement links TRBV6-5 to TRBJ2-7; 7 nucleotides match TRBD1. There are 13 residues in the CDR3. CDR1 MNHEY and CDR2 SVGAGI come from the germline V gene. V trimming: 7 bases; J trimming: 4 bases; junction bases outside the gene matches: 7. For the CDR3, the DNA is TGTGCCAGCACTAGGGGGCAGCGGTACGAGCAGTACTTC. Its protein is CASTRGQRYEQYF.

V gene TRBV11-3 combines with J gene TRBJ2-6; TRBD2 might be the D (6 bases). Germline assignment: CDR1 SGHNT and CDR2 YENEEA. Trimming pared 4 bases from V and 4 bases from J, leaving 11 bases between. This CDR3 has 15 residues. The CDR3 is CASSSGGPGANVLTF. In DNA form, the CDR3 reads TGTGCCAGCAGCTCAGGAGGGCCCGGGGCCAACGTCCTGACTTTC.

This CDR3 reads CASSFKVAGGVTDTQYF. The CDR3 DNA reads as TGTGCCAGCAGCTTTAAAGTAGCGGGAGGTGTAACAGATACGCAGTATTTT. The chain links TRBV5-4 to TRBJ2-3; 10 positions match TRBD2. The length of the CDR3 is 17 residues. Germline V gene sequence: CDR1 SGHNT, CDR2 YYREEE (reference sequence). Trimming took 2 bases from V and 3 from J; bases not matched to a gene: 9.

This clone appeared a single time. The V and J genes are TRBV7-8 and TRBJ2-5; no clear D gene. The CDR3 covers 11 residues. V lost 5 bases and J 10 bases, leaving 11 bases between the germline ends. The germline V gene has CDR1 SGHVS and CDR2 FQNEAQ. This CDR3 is CASSDVGDQYF. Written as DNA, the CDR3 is TGTGCCAGCAGCGACGTTGGAGACCAGTACTTC. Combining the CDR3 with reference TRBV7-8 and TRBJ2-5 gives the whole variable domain GAGVSQSPRYKVAKRGQDVALRCDPISGHVSLFWYQQALGQGPEFLTYFQNEAQLDKSGLPSDRFFAERPEGSVSTLKIQRTQQEDSAVYLCASSDVGDQYFGPGTRLLVL.

The CDR3 coding sequence is TGTGCCAGCAGTTTTGGGCTAGCGGGGAATGAGCAGTTCTTC. This translates into CASSFGLAGNEQFF. The chain employs TRBV6-5 and TRBJ2-1, with 9 bases aligning to TRBD2. The CDR3 runs 14 residues. Germline lookup yields CDR1 MNHEY and CDR2 SVGAGI. With 4 bases clipped from V and 7 bases from J, the junction kept 5 bases outside the gene matches.